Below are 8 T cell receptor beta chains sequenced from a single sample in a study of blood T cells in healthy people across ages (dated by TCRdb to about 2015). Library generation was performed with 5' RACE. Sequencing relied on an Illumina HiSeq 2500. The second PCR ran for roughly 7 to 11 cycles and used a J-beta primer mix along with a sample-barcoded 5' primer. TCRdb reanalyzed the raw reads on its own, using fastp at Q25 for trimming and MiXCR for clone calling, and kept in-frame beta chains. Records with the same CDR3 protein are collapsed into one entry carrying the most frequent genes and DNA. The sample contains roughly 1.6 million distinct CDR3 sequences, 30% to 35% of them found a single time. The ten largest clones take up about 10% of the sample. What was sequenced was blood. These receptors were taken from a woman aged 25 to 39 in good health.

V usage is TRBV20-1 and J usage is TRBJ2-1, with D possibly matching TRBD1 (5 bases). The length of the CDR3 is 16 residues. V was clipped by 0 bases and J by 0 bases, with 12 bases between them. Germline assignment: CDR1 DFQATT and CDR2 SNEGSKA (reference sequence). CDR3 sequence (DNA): TGCAGTGCTAGAGAGATCCCAGGGTACTCCTACAATGAGCAGTTCTTC. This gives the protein CSAREIPGYSYNEQFF.

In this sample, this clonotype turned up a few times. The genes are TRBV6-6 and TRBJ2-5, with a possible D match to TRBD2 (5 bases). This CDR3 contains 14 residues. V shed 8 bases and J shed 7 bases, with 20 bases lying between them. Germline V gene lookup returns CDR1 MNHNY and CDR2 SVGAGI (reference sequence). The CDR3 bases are TGTGCCAGCGCCCCGGACTCGACCCGGGGGACCCAGTACTTC. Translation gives CASAPDSTRGTQYF.

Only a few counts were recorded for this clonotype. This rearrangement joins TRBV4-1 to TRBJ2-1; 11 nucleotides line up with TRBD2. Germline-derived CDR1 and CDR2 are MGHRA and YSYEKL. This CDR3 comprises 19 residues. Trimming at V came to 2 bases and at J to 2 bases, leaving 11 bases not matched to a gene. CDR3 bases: TGCGCCAGCAGCCAAACCCACTTTGGGACTAGCGGTGCCTACAATGAGCAGTTCTTC. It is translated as CASSQTHFGTSGAYNEQFF.

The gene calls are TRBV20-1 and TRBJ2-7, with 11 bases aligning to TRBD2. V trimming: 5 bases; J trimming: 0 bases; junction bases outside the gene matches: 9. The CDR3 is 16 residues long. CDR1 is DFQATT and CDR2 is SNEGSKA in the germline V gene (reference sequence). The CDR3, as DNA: TGCAGTGCTCTCCTGACTAGCGGGAAGAGCTCCTACGAGCAGTACTTC. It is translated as CSALLTSGKSSYEQYF.

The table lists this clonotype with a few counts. The DNA for the CDR3 is TGCGCCAGCAGCTTGTTGTCTAGCGGGAGCGGGAATGAGCAGTTCTTC. Its protein product is CASSLLSSGSGNEQFF. V is TRBV5-1 and J is TRBJ2-1; 10 nucleotides align to TRBD2. CDR1 and CDR2 (germline): SGHRS, YFSETQ. The J segment lost 7 bases and the V segment lost 1 base, leaving 8 bases of the junction unmatched. This CDR3 spans 16 amino acids.

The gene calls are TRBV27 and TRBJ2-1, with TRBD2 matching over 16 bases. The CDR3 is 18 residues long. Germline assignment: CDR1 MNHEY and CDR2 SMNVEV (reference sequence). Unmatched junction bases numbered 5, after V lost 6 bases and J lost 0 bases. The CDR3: CASRPGLAGGSSYNEQFF. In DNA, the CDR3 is TGTGCCAGCAGGCCGGGACTAGCGGGAGGGAGCTCCTACAATGAGCAGTTCTTC.

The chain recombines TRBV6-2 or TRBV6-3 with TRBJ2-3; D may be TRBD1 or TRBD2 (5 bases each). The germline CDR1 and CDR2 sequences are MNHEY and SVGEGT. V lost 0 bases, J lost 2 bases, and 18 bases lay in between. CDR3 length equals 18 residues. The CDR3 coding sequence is TGTGCCAGCAGTTACTCGGGATATGAGGGGCCCTACACAGATACGCAGTATTTT. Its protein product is CASSYSGYEGPYTDTQYF.

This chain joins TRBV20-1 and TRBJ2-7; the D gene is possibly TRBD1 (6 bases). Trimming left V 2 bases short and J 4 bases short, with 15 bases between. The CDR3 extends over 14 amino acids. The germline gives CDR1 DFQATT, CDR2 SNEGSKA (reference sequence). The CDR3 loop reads CSARNQGKRYEQYF. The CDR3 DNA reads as TGCAGTGCTAGAAATCAGGGGAAGAGGTACGAGCAGTACTTC.